What follows are 21 T cell receptor beta chains derived from one specimen sequenced in a study of T cells in Graves' hyperthyroidism and ophthalmopathy. The TCR beta CDR3 regions underwent amplification using RNA transcripts as the source. Initially, a first-round RT-PCR of the TCR CDR3 employed the HTBI primer set. TCRdb called the multiplex PCR reads again in MiXCR, with one record for every CDR3 protein. The sample shows approximately 220,000 distinct CDR3 sequences, around 18% of them seen only once. The sample comprised blood. These receptors were obtained from a man aged 40-49 years with Graves' hyperthyroidism.

The table lists this clonotype with many counts. This rearrangement joins TRBV11-2 to TRBJ2-2, with 7 nucleotides matching TRBD2. The CDR3 spans 15 residues. Germline V gene lookup returns CDR1 SGHAT and CDR2 FQNNGV. V was pared by 5 bases and J by 3 bases, with 6 bases of the junction left unmatched. The CDR3 sequence: CASSPGTKYTGELFF. As DNA, the CDR3 is TGTGCCAGCAGCCCTGGGACTAAGTACACCGGGGAGCTGTTTTTT.

The chain carries TRBV6-1 and TRBJ1-5; D gene unclear. V shed 1 base and J shed 0 bases, with 7 bases lying between them. This CDR3 has 15 residues. Germline V gene data show CDR1 as MNHNS and CDR2 as SASEGT. The CDR3 spells CASSEGHYSNQPQHF. CDR3 nucleotides: TGTGCCAGCAGTGAAGGACATTATAGCAATCAGCCCCAGCATTTT.

This chain uses TRBV6-1 with TRBJ1-1, with D perhaps matching TRBD1 (6 bases). Germline values: CDR1 MNHNS, CDR2 SASEGT. The CDR3 runs to 15 residues. V lost 6 bases and J lost 4, with 18 bases in between. CDR3 nucleotide sequence: TGTGCCAGCAGAGCCTCTGGAGGGGGGTCCACTGAAGCTTTCTTT. Its protein product is CASRASGGGSTEAFF.

This clonotype has at least ten counts. The CDR3 DNA sequence: TGTGCCAGCCAACTCTCAGGGTTGGGCTCCTACGAGCAGTACTTC. Translated: CASQLSGLGSYEQYF. V usage is TRBV27 and J usage is TRBJ2-7, with a tentative D call TRBD1 (5 bases). Germline V gene sequence: CDR1 MNHEY, CDR2 SMNVEV (reference sequence). V lost 8 bases, J lost 0 bases, and 17 bases lay in between. The CDR3 consists of 15 residues.

There are many counts of this clonotype. CDR3 sequence (DNA): TGTGCCAGCAGCTTAGACAGAATGAACACTGAAGCTTTCTTT. This gives the protein CASSLDRMNTEAFF. The chain carries TRBV7-2 and TRBJ1-1, with D uncertain. The length of the CDR3 is 14 residues. The V end was cut by 1 base, the J end by 0 bases, with 6 bases between. Germline V gene sequence: CDR1 SGHTA, CDR2 FQGNSA.

This clonotype was counted many times. The rearrangement links TRBV28 to TRBJ1-4; D might be TRBD1 (5 bases). The CDR3 consists of 14 residues. Trimming pared 5 bases from V and 6 bases from J, leaving 13 bases between. Germline CDR1 is MDHEN and CDR2 is SYDVKM. The CDR3 bases are TGTGCCAGCAGTGTTGGGGGGTCTTATGAAAAACTGTTTTTT. It translates to CASSVGGSYEKLFF.

In its sample, this clonotype was seen many times. This rearrangement joins TRBV20-1 to TRBJ2-7; 9 positions agree with TRBD2. Germline lookup yields CDR1 DFQATT and CDR2 SNEGSKA (reference sequence). The CDR3 runs to 13 residues. Unmatched junction bases numbered 13, after V lost 7 bases and J lost 9 bases. Here the CDR3 DNA reads TGCAGTGGACACATGCGGGGGGGCCAACGGCAGTACTTC. Translated, it gives CSGHMRGGQRQYF.

This clonotype was found a few times. This rearrangement joins TRBV29-1 to TRBJ2-1, with unresolved D. With 7 bases removed from V and 3 bases from J, the gap between germline ends came to 7 bases. The CDR3 spans 11 residues. The germline gives CDR1 SQVTM, CDR2 ANQGSEA. CDR3 amino acids: CSATIYNEQFF. The CDR3 nucleotides are TGCAGCGCAACTATCTACAATGAGCAGTTCTTC.

The chain couples TRBV7-9 to TRBJ1-4; 8 nucleotides align to TRBD1. V lost 2 bases and J lost 7; bases outside the gene matches: 9. The CDR3 is 16 amino acids. From germline, CDR1 is SEHNR and CDR2 FQNEAQ (reference sequence). DNA of the CDR3: TGTGCCAGCAGCTTACAGGACAGGGCATTTGGTGAAAAACTGTTTTTT. Its translation: CASSLQDRAFGEKLFF.

This clonotype was detected a few times. The chain is built from TRBV6-5 and TRBJ2-3; 16 bases agree with TRBD2. CDR1 is MNHEY, CDR2 SVGAGI, per germline. CDR3 size: 18 residues. V shed 2 bases, J shed 3 bases, and the junction held 5 bases outside the gene matches. CDR3 DNA: TGTGCCAGCAGTTACGGGACTAGCGGGGGGGCATTGACAGATACGCAGTATTTT. This gives the protein CASSYGTSGGALTDTQYF.

The V gene is TRBV7-7, the J gene TRBJ2-1, with 7 bases that match TRBD2. This CDR3 has 18 residues. Germline CDR1 SSHAT, CDR2 FNYEAQ (reference sequence). The CDR3 loop is CAFSLGRRGASGNNEQFF. The CDR3, as DNA: TGTGCTTTCAGCTTAGGAAGGCGCGGGGCTAGCGGAAACAATGAGCAGTTCTTC.

This clonotype was detected many times. This chain joins TRBV11-2 and TRBJ2-7; D may be TRBD1 or TRBD2 (5 bases each). V lost 0 bases to trimming and J lost 2 bases, with 11 bases between them. Germline CDR1 reads SGHAT; CDR2 reads FQNNGV. This CDR3 spans 15 amino acids. CDR3 bases: TGTGCCAGCAGCTTAGATCTGGGGACGACCTACGAGCAGTACTTC. Its protein is CASSLDLGTTYEQYF. The whole variable domain, remainder taken from reference TRBV11-2 and TRBJ2-7, is EAGVAQSPRYKIIEKRQSVAFWCNPISGHATLYWYQQILGQGPKLLIQFQNNGVVDDSQLPKDRFSAERLKGVDSTLKIQPAKLEDSAVYLCASSLDLGTTYEQYFGPGTRLTVT.

The gene calls are TRBV4-3 and TRBJ2-1, with D perhaps matching TRBD2 (5 bases). CDR1 and CDR2 from the germline V gene are LGHNA and YSLEER. This CDR3 comprises 17 residues. Trimming removed 0 bases at V and 12 bases at J, with 24 bases between. The CDR3 here is CASSQDGRGSLYWGQFF. CDR3 nucleotide sequence: TGCGCCAGCAGCCAAGATGGTCGAGGGTCCCTCTACTGGGGGCAGTTCTTC.

This clonotype appeared a few times. The rearrangement joins TRBV5-1 to TRBJ1-1; a weak D match, TRBD1 (6 bases). This CDR3 comprises 14 residues. Germline V gene sequence: CDR1 SGHRS, CDR2 YFSETQ. The ends were cut back, 1 base at V and 5 bases at J, with 12 bases in the middle. The CDR3: CASSLSGAATEAFF. The CDR3 DNA is TGCGCCAGCAGCTTGTCAGGGGCAGCGACTGAAGCTTTCTTT. The full variable domain, in which reference TRBV5-1 and TRBJ1-1 provide the parts outside the CDR3, is KAGVTQTPRYLIKTRGQQVTLSCSPISGHRSVSWYQQTPGQGLQFLFEYFSETQRNKGNFPGRFSGRQFSNSRSEMNVSTLELGDSALYLCASSLSGAATEAFFGQGTRLTVV.

This clonotype was seen at least ten times. The rearrangement links TRBV9 to TRBJ2-7; 7 nucleotides align to TRBD2. This CDR3 is 14 amino acids long. Germline loops: CDR1 SGDLS, CDR2 YYNGEE. V was clipped by 0 bases and J by 2 bases; unmatched bases: 2. For the CDR3, the DNA is TGTGCCAGCAGCGTAGCGGGGGGTCCCTACGAGCAGTACTTC. Its protein is CASSVAGGPYEQYF.

The table lists this clonotype with many counts. V gene TRBV7-8 combines with J gene TRBJ1-5, with 11 bases fitting TRBD1. Germline loops: CDR1 SGHVS, CDR2 FQNEAQ. J was trimmed by 0 bases and V by 5 bases; bases with no gene match: 9. CDR3 size: 18 residues. The CDR3 sequence: CASSHGTGGWDSNQPQHF. The CDR3 coding sequence is TGTGCCAGCAGCCACGGGACAGGGGGTTGGGATAGCAATCAGCCCCAGCATTTT.

This clonotype was picked up a small number of times. The V call is TRBV24-1, the J call TRBJ1-5; TRBD1 matches at 9 bases. Germline trimming cut 4 bases from V and 6 bases from J; bases unmatched to any gene: 6. Germline assignment: CDR1 KGHDR and CDR2 SFDVKD. The CDR3 runs to 15 residues. Here the CDR3 DNA reads TGTGCCACCAGTGACAGGGACAGGGTAGGTCAGCCCCAGCATTTT. Its translation: CATSDRDRVGQPQHF.

This clonotype has only one observation. This chain connects TRBV7-2 to TRBJ2-7, with 8 nucleotides matching TRBD2. J gave up 4 bases and V 5 bases, and 13 bases lay outside the gene matches. Germline values: CDR1 SGHTA, CDR2 FQGNSA. This CDR3 is built from 16 residues. This CDR3 reads CASSLNPGGISYEQYF. DNA of the CDR3: TGTGCCAGCAGCCTCAATCCGGGGGGGATAAGTTACGAGCAGTACTTC.

At least ten counts were recorded for this clonotype. The genes are TRBV7-2 and TRBJ1-1; D remains ambiguous. Germline V gene data show CDR1 as SGHTA and CDR2 as FQGNSA. With 3 bases removed from V and 4 bases from J, the gap between germline ends came to 15 bases. This CDR3 has 15 residues. The CDR3 bases are TGTGCCAGCAGCTTGGGGTACGAGCGTATCACTGAAGCTTTCTTT. Translating gives CASSLGYERITEAFF.

At least ten counts were recorded for this clonotype. The chain has TRBV18 and TRBJ2-7; possible D gene TRBD2, 5 bases. V lost 3 bases and J lost 5, with 8 bases in between. CDR3 length: 12 residues. Germline CDR1 reads KGHSH; CDR2 reads LQKENI. CDR3 sequence: CASSPPGNEQYF. The CDR3 DNA sequence: TGTGCCAGCTCACCTCCGGGGAACGAGCAGTACTTC. The complete variable domain, with remaining parts taken from reference TRBV18 and TRBJ2-7, reads NAGVMQNPRHLVRRRGQEARLRCSPMKGHSHVYWYRQLPEEGLKFMVYLQKENIIDESGMPKERFSAEFPKEGPSILRIQQVVRGDSAAYFCASSPPGNEQYFGPGTRLTVT.

Ten or more counts support this clonotype. The chain uses TRBV27 and TRBJ1-5, with D hard to call. Germline-derived CDR1 and CDR2 are MNHEY and SMNVEV (reference sequence). Between the trimmed V and J ends, which lost 3 bases and 1 base, there was a span of 10 bases. The CDR3 is 15 residues long. This CDR3 reads CASSFPDGSNQPQHF. CDR3 DNA sequence: TGTGCCAGCAGTTTCCCTGATGGGAGCAATCAGCCCCAGCATTTT.